Sequencing of this T cell receptor (beta chain) was carried out in a study of control samples from healthy donors and cancer patients. This CDR3 has 15 residues. From germline, CDR1 is PRHDT and CDR2 FYEKMQ (reference sequence). Trimming shortened V by 5 bases and J by 0 bases, and 14 bases separated the two germline ends. Only in-frame clones appear in the TCRdb table, and some are missing; sequencing was by immunoSEQ multiplex PCR. Of roughly 100,000 clones in the sample, 80% to 90% were seen once. Material for sequencing was PBMCs. The receptor comes from a man aged 55 to 70 with lung cancer. The chain uses TRBV13 and TRBJ2-7, with D possibly being TRBD1 or TRBD2 (5 bases each). CDR3 protein: CASSRLGTLSYEQYV. Here the CDR3 DNA reads TGTGCCAGCAGCCGGCTGGGGACCCTCTCCTACGAGCAGTACGTC.